In this sample, the clone carrying this T cell receptor (beta chain) turned up a few times. TCRdb used MiXCR to reprocess the PCR reads, holding one entry per CDR3 protein. This table holds about 76,000 distinct CDR3 sequences, over 40% found once. This specimen belongs to a study of CDR3 diversity in severe acne. V shed 6 bases and J shed 4 bases, with 15 bases lying between them. The CDR3 has 14 amino acids. Germline CDR1 reads LNHDA; CDR2 reads SQIVND (reference sequence). The sequenced material came from blood. The chain is built from TRBV19 and TRBJ2-5; D could derive from TRBD1 or TRBD2 (5 bases each). This receptor was taken from a male donor in good health, without acne. The CDR3 DNA follows: TGTGCCAGTAGAGATCGTGAGAGGGGAGAGACCCAGTACTTC. The encoded protein is CASRDRERGETQYF.